The 27 T cell receptor beta chains in this list originate from one sample, sequenced in a study of cytomegalovirus exposure and HLA in healthy donors. The repertoire was sequenced with immunoSEQ multiplex PCR; TCRdb's copy has only in-frame clones and lacks some. The sample includes roughly 76,000 clones, over 85% of them seen just once. The sequenced sample was PBMCs. Source of these receptors: a man between 18 and 29 years old in good health and CMV-seropositive.

The chain is built from TRBV30 and TRBJ1-1; D is perhaps TRBD1 (6 bases). Trimming stripped 2 bases from V and 0 bases from J, with 13 bases between. Germline-derived CDR1 and CDR2 are GTSNPN and SVGIG (reference sequence). This CDR3 comprises 15 residues. The CDR3 sequence: CAWSSGVYVNTEAFF. CDR3 coding DNA: TGTGCCTGGAGTTCAGGGGTTTACGTGAACACTGAAGCTTTCTTT.

V usage is TRBV5-1 and J usage is TRBJ2-7; the match to TRBD2 covers 8 bases. The J segment lost 1 base and the V segment lost 6 bases, leaving 6 bases of the junction unmatched. Germline V gene sequence: CDR1 SGHRS, CDR2 YFSETQ. The length of the CDR3 is 14 residues. In nucleotides, the CDR3 is TGCGCCAGCAACCCGGGACTAGGTTCCTACGAGCAGTACTTC. It translates to CASNPGLGSYEQYF.

On this clone itself: A read error may account for a junction end that differs from germline. The chain has TRBV7-7 and TRBJ2-5; 8 bases line up with TRBD1. Germline lookup yields CDR1 SSHAT and CDR2 FNYEAQ (reference sequence). The CDR3 spans 15 residues. The CDR3 region has the DNA TGTGCTAGCAGCTCAACAGGGGGAGGCGGAGAGACCCAGTACTTC. This codes for CASSSTGGGGETQYF.

V gene TRBV5-1 combines with J gene TRBJ2-3, with TRBD2 matching 7 bases. V lost 0 bases, J lost 3 bases, and 7 bases stayed unmatched. Germline V gene lookup returns CDR1 SGHRS and CDR2 YFSETQ. CDR3 size: 16 residues. The CDR3 spells CASSLDGGSKTDTQYF. The CDR3 DNA is TGCGCCAGCAGCTTGGATGGCGGGAGTAAAACAGATACGCAGTATTTT. The variable domain in full, with the rest retrieved from reference TRBV5-1 and TRBJ2-3, is KAGVTQTPRYLIKTRGQQVTLSCSPISGHRSVSWYQQTPGQGLQFLFEYFSETQRNKGNFPGRFSGRQFSNSRSEMNVSTLELGDSALYLCASSLDGGSKTDTQYFGPGTRLTVL.

CDR3 residues: CASSLDTADEQYF. The CDR3 DNA sequence: TGCGCCAGCAGCTTGGACACCGCCGACGAGCAGTACTTC. The genes are TRBV5-1 and TRBJ2-7; D ambiguous. Germline-derived CDR1 and CDR2 are SGHRS and YFSETQ. The CDR3 loop spans 13 amino acids. V lost 0 bases and J 5 bases, leaving 9 bases between the germline ends. Variable domain in full (rest from reference TRBV5-1 and TRBJ2-7): KAGVTQTPRYLIKTRGQQVTLSCSPISGHRSVSWYQQTPGQGLQFLFEYFSETQRNKGNFPGRFSGRQFSNSRSEMNVSTLELGDSALYLCASSLDTADEQYFGPGTRLTVT.

The rearrangement joins TRBV29-1 to TRBJ2-2, with TRBD1 matching over 8 bases. The CDR3 sequence is 15 residues long. V shed 7 bases and J 3 bases; nucleotides not matched to a gene: 10. Germline values: CDR1 SQVTM, CDR2 ANQGSEA. The CDR3 protein is CSASYRGDDTGELFF. The CDR3 region has the DNA TGCAGCGCCTCTTACAGGGGGGATGACACCGGGGAGCTGTTTTTT.

This sequence joins TRBV4-2 and TRBJ1-5; maybe TRBD1 (5 bases). The ends were cut back, 1 base at V and 3 bases at J, with 7 bases in the middle. This CDR3 region has 14 residues. The V gene's germline CDR1 is LGHNA and CDR2 YNFKEQ. For the CDR3, the DNA is TGTGCCAGCAGCCAAGGGGGCCCCAATCAGCCCCAGCATTTT. Amino acids: CASSQGGPNQPQHF.

This clone has a single count. The V call is TRBV6-5, the J call TRBJ1-1; perhaps TRBD1 as D (5 bases). Germline V CDR1 and CDR2: MNHEY, SVGAGI. V lost 6 bases to trimming and J lost 7 bases, with 12 bases between them. The CDR3 is 12 residues long. This CDR3 reads CASSKTGREAFF. For the CDR3, the DNA is TGTGCCAGCAGCAAAACAGGACGTGAAGCTTTCTTT.

The gene calls are TRBV27 and TRBJ2-3; 9 bases fit TRBD2. The germline CDR1 and CDR2 sequences are MNHEY and SMNVEV (reference sequence). V shed 7 bases, J shed 0 bases, and the junction held 17 bases outside the gene matches. CDR3 length equals 19 residues. CDR3 loop: CASIRLASGTYMSTDTQYF. The CDR3 nucleotides are TGTGCCAGCATCAGACTGGCTAGCGGGACCTACATGAGCACAGATACGCAGTATTTT.

V gene TRBV7-9 combines with J gene TRBJ1-2; D remains unclear. The V and J ends lost 5 bases and 11 bases respectively, with 12 bases between them. The V gene's germline CDR1 is SEHNR and CDR2 FQNEAQ (reference sequence). The CDR3 spans 11 residues. The CDR3 sequence is CASSLLREYTF. The CDR3 DNA reads as TGTGCCAGCAGCCTCTTGCGGGAATACACCTTC.

This chain joins TRBV7-6 and TRBJ2-2; possibly TRBD2 for D (5 bases). This CDR3 is 15 amino acids long. The V end lost 0 bases, the J end lost 4 bases, and 9 bases lay between the germline ends. Germline V gene data show CDR1 as SGHVS and CDR2 as FNYEAQ. As DNA, the CDR3 is TGTGCCAGCAGCTTAGCGCAAGGAGGCACCGGGGAGCTGTTTTTT. Translation gives CASSLAQGGTGELFF.

The V gene is TRBV5-4, the J gene TRBJ2-1; D possibly corresponds to TRBD2 (6 bases). With 4 bases removed from V and 10 bases from J, the gap between germline ends came to 24 bases. Germline lookup yields CDR1 SGHNT and CDR2 YYREEE (reference sequence). The CDR3 has 16 residues. The CDR3 sequence: CASSPEGGIGIGEQFF. CDR3 in DNA: TGTGCCAGCAGCCCGGAGGGCGGGATTGGAATCGGGGAGCAGTTCTTC.

The chain has TRBV7-9 and TRBJ2-7; D is perhaps TRBD2 (6 bases). CDR1 is SEHNR, CDR2 FQNEAQ, per germline (reference sequence). V lost 6 bases, J lost 3 bases, and 12 bases lay in between. The CDR3 consists of 13 residues. The CDR3 spells CASSSQGLYEQYF. In nucleotides, the CDR3 is TGTGCCAGCAGTTCTCAGGGACTCTACGAGCAGTACTTC.

This clone has only a few counts. The V gene is TRBV9, the J gene TRBJ2-6; TRBD2 might be the D (5 bases). V lost 0 bases, J lost 1 base, and 8 bases lay in between. The CDR3 runs to 16 residues. Germline CDR1 reads SGDLS; CDR2 reads YYNGEE. CDR3 sequence: CASSVARGSGANVLTF. The CDR3 nucleotides read TGTGCCAGCAGCGTAGCACGAGGGTCTGGGGCCAACGTCCTGACTTTC.

This clone was recorded once. CDR3 sequence (DNA): TGTGCCAGCAGCTCCTTAACAGGCCAGTCCGGGGAGCTGTTTTTT. As protein: CASSSLTGQSGELFF. The genes are TRBV7-9 and TRBJ2-2; TRBD1 is a possible D gene (5 bases). Germline CDR1 and CDR2: SEHNR and FQNEAQ (reference sequence). Trimming stripped 4 bases from V and 6 bases from J, with 15 bases between. CDR3 length equals 15 residues.

This chain joins TRBV5-6 and TRBJ2-1; TRBD2 matches 10 bases. V lost 4 bases to trimming and J lost 5 bases; unmatched junction nucleotides: 9. Germline CDR1 and CDR2: SGHDT and YYEEEE. The CDR3 is made up of 16 amino acids. The CDR3 region has the DNA TGTGCCAGCAGCGATCTAGCGGGAGCGGAGAACAATGAGCAGTTCTTC. This encodes CASSDLAGAENNEQFF.

The V and J genes are TRBV5-5 and TRBJ2-7; TRBD2 agrees at 9 bases. This CDR3 comprises 17 residues. In germline, CDR1 is SGHKS, CDR2 YYEKEE (reference sequence). V lost 3 bases and J lost 4; bases outside the gene matches: 14. The CDR3 region has the DNA TGTGCCAGCAGCTCCCCAACAGTGGCGGGAGGGGGATACGAGCAGTACTTC. Encoded protein: CASSSPTVAGGGYEQYF.

The chain couples TRBV6-5 to TRBJ2-7, with 7 bases fitting TRBD1. There are 13 residues in the CDR3. The germline V gene encodes CDR1 MNHEY and CDR2 SVGAGI. Trimming at V came to 6 bases and at J to 2 bases, leaving 4 bases not matched to a gene. In DNA form, the CDR3 reads TGTGCCAGCAGCGACAGGGACACCTACGAGCAGTACTTC. Amino acids: CASSDRDTYEQYF.

This clone has only one observation. The chain couples TRBV6-6 to TRBJ2-5; tentatively, D is TRBD1 (8 bases). The CDR3 runs 15 residues. Germline lookup yields CDR1 MNHNY and CDR2 SVGAGI (reference sequence). V was shortened by 6 bases and J by 2 bases, with 16 bases between the two germline ends. The CDR3 DNA reads TGTGCCAGCAGAATGACAGGGGAGGGACAAGAGACCCAGTACTTC. Residues: CASRMTGEGQETQYF.

The chain employs TRBV6-5 and TRBJ1-1, with D tentatively TRBD1 (5 bases). Looked up from germline, CDR1 is MNHEY and CDR2 is SVGAGI. CDR3 length: 13 amino acids. Trimming removed 6 bases from V and 3 bases from J, with 11 bases in between. CDR3 protein: CASRTGGYTEAFF. CDR3 nucleotides: TGTGCCAGCAGAACCGGGGGTTACACTGAAGCTTTCTTT.

The chain has TRBV28 and TRBJ1-5; no clear D gene. V was shortened by 2 bases and J by 2 bases, with 4 bases between the two germline ends. CDR1 and CDR2 (germline): MDHEN, SYDVKM. This CDR3 has 13 residues. The DNA of the CDR3 is TGTGCCAGCAGTTTAACAGGCAATCAGCCCCAGCATTTT. Protein sequence: CASSLTGNQPQHF.

CDR3 in DNA: TGTGCCAGCAGCCCGGGACAGGCTAATGAAAAACTGTTTTTT. Translated: CASSPGQANEKLFF. The chain employs TRBV7-9 and TRBJ1-4; 8 bases agree with TRBD1. Trimming cost V 5 bases and J 3 bases; bases outside gene matches: 2. The CDR3 spans 14 residues. The germline CDR1 and CDR2 sequences are SEHNR and FQNEAQ (reference sequence).

This clone was seen just once. This sequence joins TRBV6-1 and TRBJ1-5, with D possibly being TRBD1 (6 bases). Between the trimmed V and J ends, which lost 6 bases and 9 bases, there was a span of 21 bases. The length of the CDR3 is 15 residues. Per germline, CDR1 MNHNS and CDR2 SASEGT. The CDR3 coding sequence is TGTGCCAGCAGCGCGACAGGCGGGCATAGTCGGCCCCAGCATTTT. It codes for CASSATGGHSRPQHF.

The J gene is TRBJ1-3, the V gene TRBV15; D is unclear. Germline loops: CDR1 LNHNV, CDR2 YYDKDF (reference sequence). The CDR3 extends over 15 amino acids. Trimming left V 1 base short and J 0 bases short, with 7 bases between. The CDR3 DNA reads TGTGCCACCAGCAGAGCGGTTAGCTCTGGAAACACCATATATTTT. The encoded protein is CATSRAVSSGNTIYF.

The rearrangement joins TRBV7-2 to TRBJ1-2; weak D call: TRBD1 (5 bases). This CDR3 is 14 amino acids long. Germline V CDR1 and CDR2: SGHTA, FQGNSA. Trimming pared 1 base from V and 5 bases from J, leaving 11 bases between. CDR3 sequence (DNA): TGTGCCAGCAGCTTAGGGGTAGGGGTTTATGGCTACACCTTC. It translates to CASSLGVGVYGYTF.

The rearrangement joins TRBV7-2 to TRBJ2-3; D not certain. The germline CDR1 and CDR2 sequences are SGHTA and FQGNSA. The V end lost 5 bases, the J end lost 2 bases, and 17 bases lay between the germline ends. The CDR3 is made up of 16 amino acids. This CDR3 is CASSLPVQVLTDTQYF. Here the CDR3 DNA reads TGTGCCAGCAGCCTACCCGTCCAGGTTCTCACAGATACGCAGTATTTT.

This clone occurred once. The V and J genes are TRBV11-3 and TRBJ2-1; D is possibly TRBD1 (6 bases). The CDR3 runs 15 residues. CDR1 is SGHNT, CDR2 YENEEA, per germline. The ends were cut back, 3 bases at V and 0 bases at J, with 9 bases in the middle. The DNA for the CDR3 is TGTGCCAGCAGCTTGGACAGTCTCTCCTACAATGAGCAGTTCTTC. Protein sequence: CASSLDSLSYNEQFF.